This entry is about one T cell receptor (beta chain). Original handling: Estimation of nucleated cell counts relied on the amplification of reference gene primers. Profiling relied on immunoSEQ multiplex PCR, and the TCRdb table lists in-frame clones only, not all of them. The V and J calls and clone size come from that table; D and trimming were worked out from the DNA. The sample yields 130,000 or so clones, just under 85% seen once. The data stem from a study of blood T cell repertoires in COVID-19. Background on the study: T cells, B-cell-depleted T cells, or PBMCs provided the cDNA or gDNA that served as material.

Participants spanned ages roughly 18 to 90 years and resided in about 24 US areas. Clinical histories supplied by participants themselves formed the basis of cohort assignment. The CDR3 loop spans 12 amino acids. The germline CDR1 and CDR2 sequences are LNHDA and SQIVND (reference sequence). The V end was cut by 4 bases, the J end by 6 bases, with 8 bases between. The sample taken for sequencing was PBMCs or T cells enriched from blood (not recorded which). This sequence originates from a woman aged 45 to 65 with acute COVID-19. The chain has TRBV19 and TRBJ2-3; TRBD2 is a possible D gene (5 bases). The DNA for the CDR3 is TGTGCCAGTAGTACTGGCGGGGATACGCAGTATTTT. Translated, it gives CASSTGGDTQYF.